The 6 T cell receptor beta chains presented below share a single source sample, sequenced in a study of T-cell memory formation after mild COVID-19. A single record per CDR3 protein comes from TCRdb applying MiXCR to the 5' RACE reads. The sample holds nearly 40,000 distinct CDR3 sequences, 5% to 7% seen once. Sequences were obtained from PBMCs or a T cell subset sorted from them (not recorded which). The receptors here all came from an adult who had mild COVID-19 (a few samples of this study predate the infection). Cell type and time point are not known.

Here the CDR3 DNA reads TGTGCCAGCAGCTACCCCAGACGTAGGGGGCCCTACAATGAGCAGTTCTTC. This codes for CASSYPRRRGPYNEQFF. The chain couples TRBV7-8 to TRBJ2-1; TRBD1 matches at 7 bases. The trim removed 4 bases at V and 2 bases at J, leaving 11 bases unmatched. Germline CDR1 reads SGHVS; CDR2 reads FQNEAQ. The CDR3 covers 17 residues.

The sample holds many counts of this clonotype. DNA of the CDR3: TGTGCCAGCAGCCGGACAGGGGGCACAGATACGCAGTATTTT. Translating gives CASSRTGGTDTQYF. The rearrangement links TRBV2 to TRBJ2-3, with TRBD1 matching over 9 bases. J lost 1 base, V lost 6 bases, and 2 bases had no gene match. The germline V gene has CDR1 SNHLY and CDR2 FYNNEI. The CDR3 is 14 residues long.

This clonotype has a handful of counts. The V and J genes are TRBV12-5 and TRBJ2-1, with D perhaps matching TRBD2 (6 bases). V lost 6 bases and J lost 0, with 12 bases in between. The CDR3 sequence is 15 residues long. Germline CDR1 and CDR2: LGHNT and FRNRAP. The CDR3 bases are TGTGCTAGTGGGGGATCGGGACTCTCCTACAATGAGCAGTTCTTC. It yields the protein CASGGSGLSYNEQFF.

This clonotype came up many times. J is TRBJ1-6 and V is TRBV6-5; 7 bases align to TRBD1. CDR3 size: 16 residues. Germline CDR1 is MNHEY and CDR2 is SVGAGI. V shed 6 bases, J shed 0 bases, and the junction held 5 bases outside the gene matches. CDR3 sequence: CASRDREGSYNSPLHF. CDR3 sequence (DNA): TGTGCCAGCAGAGACAGGGAAGGCTCCTATAATTCACCCCTCCACTTT.

Many counts were recorded for this clonotype. The rearrangement uses TRBV18 and TRBJ2-3; 12 bases agree with TRBD2. The V gene end was trimmed by 1 base and the J gene end by 4 bases; junction bases not matched to a gene: 9. This CDR3 is 18 amino acids long. Germline-derived CDR1 and CDR2 are KGHSH and LQKENI. CDR3 bases: TGTGCCAGCTCACCACTACCCAAGACTAGCGGGAGTGCAGATACGCAGTATTTT. Its translation is CASSPLPKTSGSADTQYF.

The chain uses TRBV2 and TRBJ2-1; TRBD2 aligns across 9 bases. This CDR3 comprises 15 residues. Germline V gene lookup returns CDR1 SNHLY and CDR2 FYNNEI. V lost 0 bases, J lost 4 bases, and 1 base stayed unmatched. In DNA form, the CDR3 reads TGTGCCAGCAGTGAAGCTAGCGGGGGTTACAATGAGCAGTTCTTC. This encodes CASSEASGGYNEQFF.